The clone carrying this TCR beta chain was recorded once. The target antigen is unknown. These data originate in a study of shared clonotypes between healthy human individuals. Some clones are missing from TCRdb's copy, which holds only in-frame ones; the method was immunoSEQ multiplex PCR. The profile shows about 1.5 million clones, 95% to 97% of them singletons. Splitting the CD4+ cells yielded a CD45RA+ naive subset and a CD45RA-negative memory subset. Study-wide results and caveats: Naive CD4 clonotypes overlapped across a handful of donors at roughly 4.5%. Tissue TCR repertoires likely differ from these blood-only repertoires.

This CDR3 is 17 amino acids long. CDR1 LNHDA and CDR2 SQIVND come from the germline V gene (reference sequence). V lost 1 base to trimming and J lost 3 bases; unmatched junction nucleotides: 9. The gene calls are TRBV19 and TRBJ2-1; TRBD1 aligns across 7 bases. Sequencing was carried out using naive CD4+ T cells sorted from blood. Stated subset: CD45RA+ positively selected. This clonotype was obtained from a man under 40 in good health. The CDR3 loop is CASSIGIPGTVYNEQFF. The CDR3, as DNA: TGTGCCAGTAGTATAGGGATCCCCGGGACAGTCTACAATGAGCAGTTCTTC.